This T cell receptor (beta chain) was found in a study of T cell responses to AZD1222 COVID-19 vaccine. Repertoires were generated with immunoSEQ multiplex PCR, while TCRdb's copy carries only in-frame clones and drops some. In the table there are around 120,000 clones, approximately 88% of which are singletons. Broader study findings: Across spike, vaccine-associated CD4 TCRs were found, dominant at 160-218 and 743-854.

With respect to this clone: Its antigen is currently unknown.

Germline CDR1 is SEHNR and CDR2 is FQNEAQ (reference sequence). The CDR3 length is 12 residues. V was trimmed by 5 bases and J by 6 bases, leaving 10 bases between them. The chain is built from TRBV7-9 and TRBJ2-5; D call uncertain. The source was peripheral blood, collected on day 0 of AZD1222 vaccination. The clonotype was recovered from an adult in good health. CDR3 nucleotides: TGTGCCAGCAGCGCGAGTTTGCAGACCCAGTACTTC. Translated: CASSASLQTQYF. Together with reference TRBV7-9 and TRBJ2-5, the CDR3 gives the full variable domain: DTGVSQNPRHKITKRGQNVTFRCDPISEHNRLYWYRQTLGQGPEFLTYFQNEAQLEKSRLLSDRFSAERPKGSFSTLEIQRTEQGDSAMYLCASSASLQTQYFGPGTRLLVL.